A selection of T cell receptor beta chains follows, all from one sample in a study of T cells in Graves' hyperthyroidism and ophthalmopathy. TCRdb re-derived calls from the multiplex PCR reads in MiXCR, one entry per CDR3 protein. The table lists about 540,000 distinct CDR3 sequences, around 46% of them singletons, with just over 8% in the top ten. The sample taken for sequencing was peripheral blood or thyroid tissue (not recorded which). These receptor sequences come from a woman younger than 35 with Graves' hyperthyroidism. The CDR3 runs from the conserved cysteine through the conserved F or W. The D gene is left open where the match is weak. Size is stated for part of the rows, as once, few or many counts, or as a class when the clone is expanded.

j_call: TRBJ1-1; clone_size: .; v_call: TRBV9; d_call: .; cdr3_nt: TGTGCCAGCAGCGTAGAACTCATGAACACTGAAGCTTTCTTT; cdr3_aa: CASSVELMNTEAFF
j_call: TRBJ1-2; clone_size: many; v_call: TRBV24-1; d_call: .; cdr3_nt: TGTGCCACCAGTGACCGGACGGCTAACTATGGCTACACCTTC; cdr3_aa: CATSDRTANYGYTF
j_call: TRBJ2-2; clone_size: once; v_call: TRBV19; d_call: .; cdr3_nt: TGTGCCAGTAGTATAGCCCCAGCCACCGGGGAGCTGTTTTTT; cdr3_aa: CASSIAPATGELFF
j_call: TRBJ1-2; clone_size: many; v_call: TRBV7-2; d_call: .; cdr3_nt: TGTGCCAGCGGCTGGGGCAACGTCTATGGCTACACCTTC; cdr3_aa: CASGWGNVYGYTF
j_call: TRBJ2-5; clone_size: many; v_call: TRBV2; d_call: .; cdr3_nt: TGTGCCAGCAGTGAAAGGCTAGCCCCTCAAGAGACCCAGTACTTC; cdr3_aa: CASSERLAPQETQYF
j_call: TRBJ2-5; clone_size: .; v_call: TRBV5-1; d_call: .; cdr3_nt: TGCGCCAGCAGCTTGGAGAAGACCCAGTACTTC; cdr3_aa: CASSLEKTQYF
j_call: TRBJ2-7; clone_size: .; v_call: TRBV2; d_call: .; cdr3_nt: TGTGCCAGCAGTTTTGGCAGCGGCCTCTCCTCCGAGCAGTACTTC; cdr3_aa: CASSFGSGLSSEQYF
j_call: TRBJ1-2; clone_size: .; v_call: TRBV25-1; d_call: TRBD1; cdr3_nt: TGTGCCAGCAGTGAATTTCGGGACAGGGGGATCAACTATGGCTACACCTTC; cdr3_aa: CASSEFRDRGINYGYTF
j_call: TRBJ2-7; clone_size: few; v_call: TRBV24-1; d_call: .; cdr3_nt: TGTGCCAGCACCCCGCGGGGGCGGGTCGAGCAGTACTTC; cdr3_aa: CASTPRGRVEQYF
j_call: TRBJ1-1; clone_size: few; v_call: TRBV10-3; d_call: .; cdr3_nt: TGTGCCGCCTCCCTGGGCATGGGCACTGAAGCTTTCTTT; cdr3_aa: CAASLGMGTEAFF
j_call: TRBJ1-5; clone_size: .; v_call: TRBV24-1; d_call: .; cdr3_nt: TGTGCCATCCGAGACGCCTGGGCCAATCAGCCCCAGCATTTT; cdr3_aa: CAIRDAWANQPQHF
j_call: TRBJ1-1; clone_size: .; v_call: TRBV29-1; d_call: TRBD1; cdr3_nt: TGCAGCGTTAAACAGGGGGCAGTACTGAACACTGAAGCTTTCTTT; cdr3_aa: CSVKQGAVLNTEAFF
j_call: TRBJ1-2; clone_size: few; v_call: TRBV19; d_call: TRBD1; cdr3_nt: TGTGCCAGTAGTATACCTCAGACAGGGAATGGCTACACCTTC; cdr3_aa: CASSIPQTGNGYTF
j_call: TRBJ2-7; clone_size: once; v_call: TRBV20-1; d_call: .; cdr3_nt: TGCAGTGTTGGCTTCTCCTACGAGCAGTACTTC; cdr3_aa: CSVGFSYEQYF
j_call: TRBJ1-4; clone_size: once; v_call: TRBV7-3; d_call: .; cdr3_nt: TGTGCCAGCAGCTTACTTACAACAGGGCAAACAGCAACTAATGAAAAACTGTTTTTT; cdr3_aa: CASSLLTTGQTATNEKLFF
j_call: TRBJ1-5; clone_size: .; v_call: TRBV24-1; d_call: .; cdr3_nt: TGTGCCACCAGTGAGCAGGTTCAAGAGACCCAGCATTTT; cdr3_aa: CATSEQVQETQHF
j_call: TRBJ1-5; clone_size: .; v_call: TRBV19; d_call: .; cdr3_nt: TGTGCCAGTAGTATTTCGGGAGGGCCCCAGCATTTT; cdr3_aa: CASSISGGPQHF
j_call: TRBJ1-6; clone_size: few; v_call: TRBV2; d_call: .; cdr3_nt: TGTGCCAGCAGTGCTAGAGCACAGGTTAATTCACCCCTCCACTTT; cdr3_aa: CASSARAQVNSPLHF
j_call: TRBJ2-6; clone_size: few; v_call: TRBV20-1; d_call: .; cdr3_nt: TGCAGTGCTAGTAGTGACATAACTTCCGGGGCCAACGTCCTGACTTTC; cdr3_aa: CSASSDITSGANVLTF
j_call: TRBJ2-3; clone_size: .; v_call: TRBV29-1; d_call: .; cdr3_nt: TGCAGCGTGAGGGGACTTTACACAGATACGCAGTATTTT; cdr3_aa: CSVRGLYTDTQYF
j_call: TRBJ2-2; clone_size: .; v_call: TRBV20-1; d_call: TRBD2; cdr3_nt: TGCAGTGCTTCCAGACTAGCGGGAGGCCCGGACACCGGGGAGCTGTTTTTT; cdr3_aa: CSASRLAGGPDTGELFF
j_call: TRBJ2-7; clone_size: once; v_call: TRBV7-2; d_call: .; cdr3_nt: TGTGCCAGCAGCCCCTCTTCAGATCCCTACGAGCAGTACTTC; cdr3_aa: CASSPSSDPYEQYF
j_call: TRBJ2-7; clone_size: .; v_call: TRBV29-1; d_call: .; cdr3_nt: TGCAGCGTGGGGGGGGCAGGGCATCAGTACGAGCAGTACTTC; cdr3_aa: CSVGGAGHQYEQYF
j_call: TRBJ1-4; clone_size: once; v_call: TRBV20-1; d_call: .; cdr3_nt: TGCAGTGCCCGCGCCAGGGGTAGTGAAAAACTGTTTTTT; cdr3_aa: CSARARGSEKLFF
j_call: TRBJ1-4; clone_size: .; v_call: TRBV14; d_call: TRBD1; cdr3_nt: TGTGCCAGCAGCTATCGGACAGGGGAACTTGAAAAACTGTTTTTT; cdr3_aa: CASSYRTGELEKLFF
j_call: TRBJ2-7; clone_size: .; v_call: TRBV29-1; d_call: TRBD1; cdr3_nt: TGCAGCGCCGGGCGGGACAGGGCGGACGAGCAGTACTTC; cdr3_aa: CSAGRDRADEQYF
j_call: TRBJ2-7; clone_size: .; v_call: TRBV7-6; d_call: .; cdr3_nt: TGTGCCAGCAGGAACCGGGATCCCCCCGAGCAGTACTTC; cdr3_aa: CASRNRDPPEQYF
j_call: TRBJ1-1; clone_size: few; v_call: TRBV20-1; d_call: .; cdr3_nt: TGCAGTGCTAGAGATCGCTTTGGGGAAGCTTTCTTT; cdr3_aa: CSARDRFGEAFF
j_call: TRBJ2-5; clone_size: few; v_call: TRBV19; d_call: .; cdr3_nt: TGTGCCAGTAGTATGGGGGGGACAGAGGAGACCCAGTACTTC; cdr3_aa: CASSMGGTEETQYF
j_call: TRBJ1-6; clone_size: many; v_call: TRBV7-9; d_call: .; cdr3_nt: TGTGCCAGCAGCTCGGGCGGGGCCCCCCTCCACTTT; cdr3_aa: CASSSGGAPLHF
j_call: TRBJ2-2; clone_size: many; v_call: TRBV25-1; d_call: .; cdr3_nt: TGTGCCAGCAGGGGGTTCGGCGTTACGCTGTTTTTT; cdr3_aa: CASRGFGVTLFF
j_call: TRBJ1-6; clone_size: .; v_call: TRBV6-5; d_call: .; cdr3_nt: TGTGCCAGCAGTTTAACTCCGGGACAATATAATTCACCCCTCCACTTT; cdr3_aa: CASSLTPGQYNSPLHF
j_call: TRBJ2-2; clone_size: once; v_call: TRBV20-1; d_call: TRBD2; cdr3_nt: TGCAGTGCTAGAGATTTGCGGGAGGGCCGCGCTCGCAACACCGGGGAGCTGTTTTTT; cdr3_aa: CSARDLREGRARNTGELFF
j_call: TRBJ2-6; clone_size: .; v_call: TRBV25-1; d_call: .; cdr3_nt: TGTGCCAGCAGAGATCAGGGCTCTGGGGCCAACGTCCTGACTTTC; cdr3_aa: CASRDQGSGANVLTF
j_call: TRBJ2-2; clone_size: .; v_call: TRBV9; d_call: .; cdr3_nt: .; cdr3_aa: CASSVGPGSCFF
j_call: TRBJ2-5; clone_size: .; v_call: TRBV15; d_call: .; cdr3_nt: TGTGCCACCAGCAGGGCACCTCTAGCGTCTAAAGAGACCCAGTACTTC; cdr3_aa: CATSRAPLASKETQYF
j_call: TRBJ1-1; clone_size: .; v_call: TRBV7-2; d_call: .; cdr3_nt: TGTGCCAGCAGCACATGGGGGAACACTGAAGCTTTCTTT; cdr3_aa: CASSTWGNTEAFF
j_call: TRBJ1-2; clone_size: few; v_call: TRBV2; d_call: TRBD1; cdr3_nt: TGTGCCAGCGGGAACAGGGGAACGAACTATGGCTACACCTTC; cdr3_aa: CASGNRGTNYGYTF
j_call: TRBJ1-6; clone_size: few; v_call: TRBV4-1; d_call: .; cdr3_nt: TGCGCCAGCAGCCAGGTTGACAGGTCCGATTCACCCCTCCACTTT; cdr3_aa: CASSQVDRSDSPLHF
j_call: TRBJ1-2; clone_size: .; v_call: TRBV29-1; d_call: .; cdr3_nt: TGCAGCGTTGTATCGCGGGGCTACACCTTC; cdr3_aa: CSVVSRGYTF
j_call: TRBJ2-5; clone_size: .; v_call: TRBV7-8; d_call: TRBD1; cdr3_nt: TGTGCCTGGAGTTGGGGACAGGGGGTCGAGACCCAGTACTTC; cdr3_aa: CAWSWGQGVETQYF
j_call: TRBJ1-6; clone_size: .; v_call: TRBV25-1; d_call: .; cdr3_nt: TGTGCCAGCAGCCGGGGGGGAGTGAATTCACCCCTCCACTTT; cdr3_aa: CASSRGGVNSPLHF
j_call: TRBJ1-2; clone_size: .; v_call: TRBV6-5; d_call: .; cdr3_nt: TGTGCCAGCAGTTCCCGACTTCAAGACATTCCCTATGGCTACACCTTC; cdr3_aa: CASSSRLQDIPYGYTF
j_call: TRBJ2-2; clone_size: .; v_call: TRBV10-3; d_call: .; cdr3_nt: TGTGCCATCAGTACTAGCTCACGTACCGGGGAGCTGTTTTTT; cdr3_aa: CAISTSSRTGELFF
j_call: TRBJ1-2; clone_size: few; v_call: TRBV9; d_call: TRBD1; cdr3_nt: TGTGCCAGCTCCTGGGGACAGGTGGCGGATGGCTACACCTTC; cdr3_aa: CASSWGQVADGYTF
j_call: TRBJ2-5; clone_size: .; v_call: TRBV2; d_call: TRBD1; cdr3_nt: TGTGCCAGCAGTCCCCCCGCATGGGACAGTGGAACCCAGTACTTC; cdr3_aa: CASSPPAWDSGTQYF
j_call: TRBJ1-5; clone_size: few; v_call: TRBV2; d_call: .; cdr3_nt: TGTGCCAGCAGTGAAGTGTTGGTTCGGGGCAATCAGCCCCAGCATTTT; cdr3_aa: CASSEVLVRGNQPQHF
j_call: TRBJ2-2; clone_size: few; v_call: TRBV7-3; d_call: .; cdr3_nt: TGTGCCAGCAGCCTATGGTCGGGCACCGGGGAGCTGTTTTTT; cdr3_aa: CASSLWSGTGELFF
j_call: TRBJ2-5; clone_size: .; v_call: TRBV20-1; d_call: .; cdr3_nt: TGCAGTGCTAGAATGTCGGGAAGGGCGGAGACCCAGTACTTC; cdr3_aa: CSARMSGRAETQYF
j_call: TRBJ1-6; clone_size: once; v_call: TRBV20-1; d_call: .; cdr3_nt: TGCAGTGCTAGGAACAGGGACCATAATTCACCCCTCCACTTT; cdr3_aa: CSARNRDHNSPLHF
j_call: TRBJ2-7; clone_size: once; v_call: TRBV2; d_call: TRBD1; cdr3_nt: TGTGCCAGCAGTCCACTCCGTAGGACAGGGGTCTATGGCTACGAGCAGTACTTC; cdr3_aa: CASSPLRRTGVYGYEQYF
j_call: TRBJ1-2; clone_size: many; v_call: TRBV6-5; d_call: .; cdr3_nt: TGTGCCAGCAGCTTCGGTCGGGACTATGGCTACACCTTC; cdr3_aa: CASSFGRDYGYTF
j_call: TRBJ2-7; clone_size: few; v_call: TRBV7-3; d_call: .; cdr3_nt: TGTGCCAGCAGCGAAGCCCACGGACGGGCGTACGAGCAGTACTTC; cdr3_aa: CASSEAHGRAYEQYF
j_call: TRBJ1-5; clone_size: .; v_call: TRBV7-9; d_call: TRBD1; cdr3_nt: TGTGCCAGCAGCTTCGAAGGGACAGCGGGGGATCAGCCCCAGCATTTT; cdr3_aa: CASSFEGTAGDQPQHF
j_call: TRBJ1-2; clone_size: .; v_call: TRBV2; d_call: .; cdr3_nt: TGTGCCAGCAGCCAACCCGACGGAAACTATGGCTACACCTTC; cdr3_aa: CASSQPDGNYGYTF